The rows below give T cell receptor beta chains drawn from one sample of a study of vaccination effects on CD4 cells after COVID-19. No antigen has been assigned to these receptors. Repertoires were generated with immunoSEQ multiplex PCR, while TCRdb's copy carries only in-frame clones and drops some. The sample carries approximately 65,000 clones, 70% to 85% recorded once. This sample comprised CD4+ T cells from PBMCs cultured with HCoV-229E spike peptides, obtained after COVID-19 vaccination. Source of these receptors: a human donor who received a COVID-19 vaccine. Each CDR3 is given without its conserved first and last residue. A D gene is named only where the DNA matches it firmly.

d_call v_call cdr3_aa
TRBD1 TRBV5-1 ASSPEGQGADTQY
TRBD1 TRBV24-1 ATSDPGGGEKLF
- TRBV7-9 ASSLRGAVTEAF
- TRBV19 ASSTTWSDTQY
- TRBV19 ASRTQGDEQF
TRBD1 TRBV5-1 ASSRTGAQGGGYT
TRBD2 TRBV7-3 ASSAGLAGGREQF
- TRBV5-1 ASSLLGPPGELF
- TRBV11-2 ASSLRHQYNSPLH
TRBD1 TRBV30 AWSVRTGSMNQPQH
- TRBV19 ASTNTPSDSGANVLT
- TRBV7-9 ASSLEFGTAVNQPQH
TRBD1 TRBV5-6 ASSPYRGDGYT
- TRBV5-1 ASSPAWAAKETQY
TRBD2 TRBV5-1 ASSLAGGPTETQY
- TRBV20-1 SASNVAGGTEAF
- TRBV30 AWSRQIYGYT
- TRBV12-5 ASGLVLGRSSETQY
- TRBV7-2 ASSLAGGGETQY
- TRBV3-1/TRBV3-2 ASSPNGNYGYT
TRBD2 TRBV9 ASSAASGGQEQF
- TRBV19 ASTRGMGTNTEAF
- TRBV7-9 ASRVLRGRTGELF
- TRBV19 ASSIDESGVGQPQH
- TRBV11-2 ASSLTGQSNQPQH
TRBD2 TRBV5-1 ASSLKGLAFEQF
- TRBV30 AWRRELNYGYT
- TRBV24-1 ATSDWGSANEQF